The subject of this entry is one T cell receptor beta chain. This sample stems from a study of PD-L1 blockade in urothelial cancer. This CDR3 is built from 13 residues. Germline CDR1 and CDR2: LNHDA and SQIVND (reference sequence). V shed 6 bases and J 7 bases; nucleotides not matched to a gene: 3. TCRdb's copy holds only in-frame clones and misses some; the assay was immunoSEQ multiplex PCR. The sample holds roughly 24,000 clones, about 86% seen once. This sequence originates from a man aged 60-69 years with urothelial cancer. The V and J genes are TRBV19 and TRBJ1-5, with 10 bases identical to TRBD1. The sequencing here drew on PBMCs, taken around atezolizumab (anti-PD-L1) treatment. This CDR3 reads CASSGDRGQPQHF. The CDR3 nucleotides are TGTGCCAGTAGCGGGGACAGGGGCCAGCCCCAGCATTTT. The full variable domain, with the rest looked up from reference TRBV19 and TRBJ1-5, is DGGITQSPKYLFRKEGQNVTLSCEQNLNHDAMYWYRQDPGQGLRLIYYSQIVNDFQKGDIAEGYSVSREKKESFPLTVTSAQKNPTAFYLCASSGDRGQPQHFGDGTRLSIL.